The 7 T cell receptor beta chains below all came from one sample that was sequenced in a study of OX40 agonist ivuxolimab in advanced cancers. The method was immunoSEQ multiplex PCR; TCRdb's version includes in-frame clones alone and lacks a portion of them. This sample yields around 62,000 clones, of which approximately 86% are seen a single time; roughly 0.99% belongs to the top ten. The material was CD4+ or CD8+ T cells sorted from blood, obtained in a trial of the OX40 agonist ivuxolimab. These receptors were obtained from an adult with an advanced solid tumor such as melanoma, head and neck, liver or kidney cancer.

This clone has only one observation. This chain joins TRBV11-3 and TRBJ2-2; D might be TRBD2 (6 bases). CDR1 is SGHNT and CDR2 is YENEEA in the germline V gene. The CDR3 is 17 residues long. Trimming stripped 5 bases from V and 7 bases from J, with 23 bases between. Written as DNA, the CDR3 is TGTGCCAGCAGCACCCAATCCATTGGGAGGTACGGCGGGGAGCTGTTTTTT. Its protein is CASSTQSIGRYGGELFF.

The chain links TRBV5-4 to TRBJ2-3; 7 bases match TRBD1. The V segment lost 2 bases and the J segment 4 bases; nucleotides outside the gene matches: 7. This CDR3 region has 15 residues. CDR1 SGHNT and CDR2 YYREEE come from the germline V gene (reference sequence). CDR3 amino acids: CASSLDRASADTQYF. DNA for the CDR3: TGTGCCAGCAGCTTAGACAGGGCGTCGGCAGATACGCAGTATTTT.

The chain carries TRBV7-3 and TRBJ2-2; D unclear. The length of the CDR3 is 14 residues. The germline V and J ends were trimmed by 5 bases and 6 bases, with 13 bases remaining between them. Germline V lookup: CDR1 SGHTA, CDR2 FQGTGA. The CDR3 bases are TGTGCCAGCAGCCCCGGACCACAAGCCGGGGAGCTGTTTTTT. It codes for CASSPGPQAGELFF. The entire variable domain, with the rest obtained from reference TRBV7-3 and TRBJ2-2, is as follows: GAGVSQTPSNKVTEKGKYVELRCDPISGHTALYWYRQSLGQGPEFLIYFQGTGAADDSGLPNDRFFAVRPEGSVSTLKIQRTERGDSAVYLCASSPGPQAGELFFGEGSRLTVL.

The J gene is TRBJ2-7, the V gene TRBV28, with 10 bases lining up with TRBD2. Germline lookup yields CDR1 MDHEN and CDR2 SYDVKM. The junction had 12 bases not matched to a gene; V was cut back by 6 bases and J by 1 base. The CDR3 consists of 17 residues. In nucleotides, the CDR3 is TGTGCCAGCAGGCGGAGGGCTAGCGGGAGTAATTCCTACGAGCAGTACTTC. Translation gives CASRRRASGSNSYEQYF.

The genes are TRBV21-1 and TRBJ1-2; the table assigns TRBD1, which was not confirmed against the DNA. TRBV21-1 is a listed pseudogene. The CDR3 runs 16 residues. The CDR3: CASSKTGGSIDYGYTF. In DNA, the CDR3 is TGTGCCAGCAGCAAAACAGGGGGTTCTATAGACTATGGCTACACCTTC.

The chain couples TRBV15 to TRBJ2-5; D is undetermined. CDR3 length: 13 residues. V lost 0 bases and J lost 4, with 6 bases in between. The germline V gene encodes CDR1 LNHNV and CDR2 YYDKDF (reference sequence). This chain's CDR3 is CATSRDRAETQYF. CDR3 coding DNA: TGTGCCACCAGCAGAGATAGAGCAGAGACCCAGTACTTC.

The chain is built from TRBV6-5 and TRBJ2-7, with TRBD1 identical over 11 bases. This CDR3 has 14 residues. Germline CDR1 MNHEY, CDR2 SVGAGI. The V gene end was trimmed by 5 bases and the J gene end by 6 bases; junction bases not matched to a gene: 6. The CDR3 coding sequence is TGTGCCAGCAGTCGACCCGGGACAGGGGGCGAGCAGTACTTC. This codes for CASSRPGTGGEQYF.